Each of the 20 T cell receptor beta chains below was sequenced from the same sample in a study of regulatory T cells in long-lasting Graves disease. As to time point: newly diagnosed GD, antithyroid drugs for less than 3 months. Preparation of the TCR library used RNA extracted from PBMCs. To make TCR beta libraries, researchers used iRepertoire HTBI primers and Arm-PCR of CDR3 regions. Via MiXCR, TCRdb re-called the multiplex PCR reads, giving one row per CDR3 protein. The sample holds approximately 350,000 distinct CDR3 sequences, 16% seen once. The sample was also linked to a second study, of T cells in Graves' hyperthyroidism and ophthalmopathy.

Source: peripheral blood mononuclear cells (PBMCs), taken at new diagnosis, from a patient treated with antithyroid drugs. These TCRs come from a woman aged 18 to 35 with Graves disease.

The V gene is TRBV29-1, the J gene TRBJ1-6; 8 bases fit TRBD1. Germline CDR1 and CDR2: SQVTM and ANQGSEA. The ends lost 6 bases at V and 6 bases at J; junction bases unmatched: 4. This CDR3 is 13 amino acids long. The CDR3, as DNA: TGCAGCGTGGGGGACAGGATTAATTCACCCCTCCACTTT. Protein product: CSVGDRINSPLHF.

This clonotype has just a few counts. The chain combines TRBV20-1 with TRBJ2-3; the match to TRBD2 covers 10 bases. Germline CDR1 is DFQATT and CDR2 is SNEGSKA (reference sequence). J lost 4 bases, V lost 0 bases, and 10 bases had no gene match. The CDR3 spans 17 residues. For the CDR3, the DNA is TGCAGTGCTAGAGATCTCAGGGGACTAGCGTTTCCAGATACGCAGTATTTT. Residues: CSARDLRGLAFPDTQYF.

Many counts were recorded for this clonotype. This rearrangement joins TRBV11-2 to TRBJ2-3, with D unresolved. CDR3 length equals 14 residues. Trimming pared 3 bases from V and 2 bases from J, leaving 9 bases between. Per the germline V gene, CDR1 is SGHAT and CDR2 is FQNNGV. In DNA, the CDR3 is TGTGCCAGCAGCTTCTCAGGAGCCACAGATACGCAGTATTTT. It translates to CASSFSGATDTQYF.

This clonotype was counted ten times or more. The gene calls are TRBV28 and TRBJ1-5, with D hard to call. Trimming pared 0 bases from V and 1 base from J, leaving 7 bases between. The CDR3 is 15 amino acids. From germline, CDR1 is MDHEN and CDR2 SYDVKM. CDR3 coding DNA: TGTGCCAGCAGTTTATGGACCCAAAGCAATCAGCCCCAGCATTTT. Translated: CASSLWTQSNQPQHF.

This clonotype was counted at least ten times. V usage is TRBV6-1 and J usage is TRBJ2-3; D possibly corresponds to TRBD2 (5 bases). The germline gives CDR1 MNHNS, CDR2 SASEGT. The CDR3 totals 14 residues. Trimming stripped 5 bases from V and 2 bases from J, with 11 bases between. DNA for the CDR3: TGTGCCAGCAGTAAGGGAGTGCTCACAGATACGCAGTATTTT. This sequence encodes CASSKGVLTDTQYF.

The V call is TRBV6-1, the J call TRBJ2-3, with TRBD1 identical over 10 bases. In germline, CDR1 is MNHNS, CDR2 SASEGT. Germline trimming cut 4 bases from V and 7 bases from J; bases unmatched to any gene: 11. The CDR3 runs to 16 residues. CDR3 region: CASSGDGGQGINTQYF. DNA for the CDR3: TGTGCCAGCAGTGGAGATGGGGGACAGGGGATAAATACGCAGTATTTT.

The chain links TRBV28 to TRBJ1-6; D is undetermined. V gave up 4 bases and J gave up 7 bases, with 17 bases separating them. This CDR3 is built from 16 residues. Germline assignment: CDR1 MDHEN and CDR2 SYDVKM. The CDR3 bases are TGTGCCAGCAGTTCCTCTCTCGGGAGGTTCAATTCACCCCTCCACTTT. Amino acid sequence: CASSSSLGRFNSPLHF.

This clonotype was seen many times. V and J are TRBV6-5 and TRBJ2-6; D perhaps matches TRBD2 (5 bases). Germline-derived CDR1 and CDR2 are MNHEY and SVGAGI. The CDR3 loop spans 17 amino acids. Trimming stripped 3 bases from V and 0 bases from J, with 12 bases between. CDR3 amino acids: CASSYIGLASGANVLTF. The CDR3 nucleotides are TGTGCCAGCAGTTATATTGGACTCGCCTCTGGGGCCAACGTCCTGACTTTC.

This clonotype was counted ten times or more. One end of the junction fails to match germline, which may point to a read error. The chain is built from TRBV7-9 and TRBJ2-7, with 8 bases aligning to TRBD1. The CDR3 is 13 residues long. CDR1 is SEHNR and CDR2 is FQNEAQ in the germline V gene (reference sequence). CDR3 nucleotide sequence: TGTGCCAGCAGCCTCAAGGGTCCGACAGGGGCGGACTTC. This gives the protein CASSLKGPTGADF.

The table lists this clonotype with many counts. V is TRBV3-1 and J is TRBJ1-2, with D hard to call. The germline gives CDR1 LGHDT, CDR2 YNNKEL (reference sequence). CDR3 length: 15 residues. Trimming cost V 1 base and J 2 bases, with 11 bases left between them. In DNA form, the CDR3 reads TGTGCCAGCAGCCAAGCTATTGGTTACAACTATGGCTACACCTTC. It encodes CASSQAIGYNYGYTF.

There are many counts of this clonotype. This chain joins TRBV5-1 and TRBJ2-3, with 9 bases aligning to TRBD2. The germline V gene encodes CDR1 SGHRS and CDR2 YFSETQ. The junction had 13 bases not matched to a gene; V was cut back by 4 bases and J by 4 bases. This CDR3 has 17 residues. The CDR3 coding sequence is TGCGCCAGCAGCCACCCAAGCGGGGGGCGGGTAGCAGATACGCAGTATTTT. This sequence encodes CASSHPSGGRVADTQYF.

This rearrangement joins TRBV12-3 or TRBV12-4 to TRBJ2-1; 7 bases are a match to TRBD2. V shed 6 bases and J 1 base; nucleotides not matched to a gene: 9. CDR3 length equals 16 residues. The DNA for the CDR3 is TGTGCCAGCAGCCCCTGGGGGGGGGGATCCTACAATGAGCAGTTCTTC. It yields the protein CASSPWGGGSYNEQFF.

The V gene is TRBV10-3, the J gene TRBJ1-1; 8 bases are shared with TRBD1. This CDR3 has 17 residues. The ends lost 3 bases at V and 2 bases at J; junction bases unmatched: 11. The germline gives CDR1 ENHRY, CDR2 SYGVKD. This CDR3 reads CAISDTGGRARNTEAFF. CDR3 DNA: TGTGCCATCAGTGATACAGGGGGAAGGGCCCGCAACACTGAAGCTTTCTTT.

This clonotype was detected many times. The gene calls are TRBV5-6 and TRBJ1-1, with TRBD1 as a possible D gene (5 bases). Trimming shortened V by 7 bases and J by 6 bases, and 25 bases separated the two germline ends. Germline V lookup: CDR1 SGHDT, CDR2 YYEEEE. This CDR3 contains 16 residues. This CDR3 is CASVLFRGGSGPEAFF. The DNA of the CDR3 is TGTGCCAGCGTGCTCTTTCGCGGGGGATCTGGGCCTGAAGCTTTCTTT.

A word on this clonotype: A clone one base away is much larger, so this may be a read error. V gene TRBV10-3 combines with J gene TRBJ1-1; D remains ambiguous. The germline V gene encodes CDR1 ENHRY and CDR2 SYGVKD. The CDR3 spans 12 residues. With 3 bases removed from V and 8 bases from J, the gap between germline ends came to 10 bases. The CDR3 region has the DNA TGTGCCATCAGTGAAGTCCGGGGAGAAGCTTTCTTT. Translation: CAISEVRGEAFF.

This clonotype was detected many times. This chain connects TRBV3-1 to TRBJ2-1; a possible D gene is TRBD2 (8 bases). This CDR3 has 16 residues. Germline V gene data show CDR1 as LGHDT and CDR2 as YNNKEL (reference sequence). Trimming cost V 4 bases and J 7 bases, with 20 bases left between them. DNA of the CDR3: TGTGCCAGCAGCCCAGGGGGACTAGTGATGCTAAATGAGCAGTTCTTC. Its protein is CASSPGGLVMLNEQFF.

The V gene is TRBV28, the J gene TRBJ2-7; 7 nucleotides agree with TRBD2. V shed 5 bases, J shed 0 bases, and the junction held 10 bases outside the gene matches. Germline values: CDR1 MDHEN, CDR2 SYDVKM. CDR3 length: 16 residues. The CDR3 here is CASSIGLAARSYEQYF. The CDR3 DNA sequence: TGTGCCAGCAGTATCGGGCTAGCGGCCCGCTCCTACGAGCAGTACTTC.

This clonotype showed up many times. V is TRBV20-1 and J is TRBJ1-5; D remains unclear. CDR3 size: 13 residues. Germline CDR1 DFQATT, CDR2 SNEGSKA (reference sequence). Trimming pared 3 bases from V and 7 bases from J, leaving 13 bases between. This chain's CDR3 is CSASIQSEQPQHF. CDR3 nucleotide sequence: TGCAGTGCTAGTATACAGAGTGAGCAGCCCCAGCATTTT.

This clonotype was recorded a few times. CDR3 nucleotide sequence: TGCAGTGCCATCAGTCCGGGCAATGAGCAGTTCTTC. Translation: CSAISPGNEQFF. This rearrangement joins TRBV20-1 to TRBJ2-1, with D hard to call. This CDR3 is 12 amino acids long. Germline V gene sequence: CDR1 DFQATT, CDR2 SNEGSKA (reference sequence). The V gene lost 6 bases and the J gene lost 6 bases, with 12 bases spanning the gap.

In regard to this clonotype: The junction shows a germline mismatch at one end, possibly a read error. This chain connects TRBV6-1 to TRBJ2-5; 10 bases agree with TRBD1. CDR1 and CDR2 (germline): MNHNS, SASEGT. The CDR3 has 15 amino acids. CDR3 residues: CTSSEGQGNQETQYF. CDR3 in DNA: TGTACCAGCAGTGAGGGACAGGGGAACCAAGAGACCCAGTACTTC.